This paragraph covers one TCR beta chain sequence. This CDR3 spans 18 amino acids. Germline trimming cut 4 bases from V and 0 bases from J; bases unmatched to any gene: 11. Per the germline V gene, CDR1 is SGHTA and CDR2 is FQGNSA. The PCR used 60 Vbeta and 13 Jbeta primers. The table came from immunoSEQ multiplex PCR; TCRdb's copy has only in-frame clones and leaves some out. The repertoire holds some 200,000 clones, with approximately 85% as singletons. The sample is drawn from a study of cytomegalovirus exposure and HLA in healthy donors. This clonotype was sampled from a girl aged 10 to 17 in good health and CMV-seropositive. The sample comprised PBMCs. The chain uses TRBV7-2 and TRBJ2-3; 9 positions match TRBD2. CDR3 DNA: TGTGCCAGCAGCTACACTAGCGGGTTTACCACTAGCACAGATACGCAGTATTTT. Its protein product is CASSYTSGFTTSTDTQYF.